These 31 T cell receptor beta chains were all obtained from the same sample, sequenced in a study of control samples from healthy donors and cancer patients (dated by TCRdb to the early 2020s). Library construction relied on the immunoSEQ multiplex PCR assay. TCRdb took over this immuneACCESS table, retaining in-frame rearrangements with V and J assigned. Such tables are incomplete; in checked studies, under half of the missing clones stem from an unresolved V gene, and the remainder is unexplained. The sample table records approximately 94,000 clones; about four fifths of these occur just once. Together, the top ten hold roughly 39% of the sample. The sample was PBMCs. The receptors were gathered from a man aged 65 to 85 with lung cancer.

The table lists this clone with a few counts. The chain uses TRBV27 and TRBJ2-7; D is ambiguous. Germline lookup yields CDR1 MNHEY and CDR2 SMNVEV (reference sequence). The CDR3 consists of 14 residues. V was pared by 5 bases and J by 2 bases, with 13 bases between. In DNA, the CDR3 is TGTGCCAGCAGTCCTTCGATTGGGCCCTACGAGCAGTACTTC. It translates to CASSPSIGPYEQYF.

The chain links TRBV5-1 to TRBJ2-7; D assignment may be TRBD1 or TRBD2 (5 bases each). Germline-derived CDR1 and CDR2 are SGHRS and YFSETQ. The CDR3 contains 16 residues. V shed 4 bases and J shed 0 bases, with 17 bases lying between them. The CDR3 protein is CASSLRVGDGSYEQYF. The CDR3 DNA follows: TGCGCCAGCAGCCTAAGGGTGGGGGACGGCTCCTACGAGCAGTACTTC.

This clone was seen repeatedly, ten times or more. This chain connects TRBV18 to TRBJ2-3, with D uncertain. V lost 2 bases and J lost 4, with 4 bases in between. CDR1 KGHSH and CDR2 LQKENI come from the germline V gene. CDR3 size: 12 residues. The CDR3 DNA sequence: TGTGCCAGCTCACCAGCCGCAGATACGCAGTATTTT. Amino acids: CASSPAADTQYF.

This sequence joins TRBV25-1 and TRBJ2-1; TRBD2 agrees at 7 bases. This CDR3 contains 14 residues. V was clipped by 6 bases and J by 3 bases; unmatched bases: 5. Germline CDR1 MGHDK, CDR2 SYGVNS. The CDR3: CASRVSGGYNEQFF. As DNA, the CDR3 is TGTGCCAGCAGGGTCTCGGGGGGCTACAATGAGCAGTTCTTC.

This clone was seen a single time. The V and J genes are TRBV6-6 and TRBJ1-1, with D perhaps matching TRBD1 (6 bases). Germline V gene sequence: CDR1 MNHNY, CDR2 SVGAGI (reference sequence). Trimming stripped 11 bases from V and 4 bases from J, with 14 bases between. The CDR3 contains 12 residues. The CDR3 bases are TGTGCCGCCAAAACAGGGAGCACTGAAGCTTTCTTT. Protein: CAAKTGSTEAFF.

This clone was seen only a few times. The CDR3 sequence: CASINSDRVGNQPQHF. The CDR3 nucleotides read TGTGCCAGCATTAACTCGGACAGGGTGGGGAATCAGCCCCAGCATTTT. The chain couples TRBV6-2 or TRBV6-3 to TRBJ1-5, with TRBD1 matching over 8 bases. The CDR3 runs 16 residues. CDR1 and CDR2 from the germline V gene are MNHEY and SVGEGT. The V segment lost 7 bases and the J segment 4 bases; nucleotides outside the gene matches: 12.

V and J are TRBV5-1 and TRBJ1-6, with 7 bases matching TRBD1. The CDR3 totals 15 residues. The V segment lost 5 bases and the J segment 7 bases; nucleotides outside the gene matches: 9. Germline CDR1 and CDR2: SGHRS and YFSETQ. CDR3 DNA sequence: TGCGCCAGCAGAGAACGGACAGGAAAGAATTCACCCCTCCACTTT. Residues: CASRERTGKNSPLHF.

The chain employs TRBV10-3 and TRBJ2-3, with D tentatively TRBD2 (6 bases). The CDR3 loop spans 15 amino acids. Germline CDR1 is ENHRY and CDR2 is SYGVKD. The V and J ends lost 0 bases and 4 bases respectively, with 11 bases between them. The CDR3 spells CAISESSAGSDTQYF. CDR3 sequence (DNA): TGTGCCATCAGTGAGTCGTCGGCGGGGTCAGATACGCAGTATTTT.

This rearrangement joins TRBV14 to TRBJ1-1, with TRBD1 matching over 7 bases. The V gene end was trimmed by 1 base and the J gene end by 6 bases; junction bases not matched to a gene: 5. This CDR3 has 14 amino acids. Germline lookup yields CDR1 SGHDN and CDR2 FVKESK. Here the CDR3 reads CASSQVRGQSEAFF. Written as DNA, the CDR3 is TGTGCCAGCAGCCAAGTAAGGGGACAGTCTGAAGCTTTCTTT.

This chain uses TRBV6-2 or TRBV6-3 with TRBJ1-3, with 10 bases aligning to TRBD1. The CDR3 extends over 17 amino acids. The V gene end was trimmed by 5 bases and the J gene end by 0 bases; junction bases not matched to a gene: 7. Germline loops: CDR1 MNHEY, CDR2 SVGEGT. The CDR3 protein is CASSPPGQGSSGNTIYF. In DNA, the CDR3 is TGTGCCAGCAGTCCACCGGGACAGGGGAGCTCTGGAAACACCATATATTTT.

The chain combines TRBV19 with TRBJ2-3; maybe TRBD1 (5 bases). V was pared by 5 bases and J by 2 bases, with 11 bases between. CDR1 and CDR2 (germline): LNHDA, SQIVND (reference sequence). The length of the CDR3 is 14 residues. The CDR3 here is CASSYRTVTDTQYF. The CDR3 nucleotides are TGTGCCAGTAGTTACAGGACGGTCACAGATACGCAGTATTTT.

The rearrangement uses TRBV7-2 and TRBJ2-3; D is perhaps TRBD1 (5 bases). The CDR3 contains 15 residues. With 1 base removed from V and 3 bases from J, the gap between germline ends came to 11 bases. Germline lookup yields CDR1 SGHTA and CDR2 FQGNSA. The chain's CDR3 is CASSLVGDWTDTQYF. The CDR3 region has the DNA TGTGCCAGCAGCTTAGTAGGGGATTGGACAGATACGCAGTATTTT.

CDR3: CASSPAVGQNSPLHF. CDR3 sequence (DNA): TGTGCCAGCAGCCCAGCCGTGGGACAGAATTCACCCCTCCACTTT. J is TRBJ1-6 and V is TRBV6-2 or TRBV6-3, with 7 bases matching TRBD1. V was pared by 6 bases and J by 7 bases, with 9 bases of the junction left unmatched. The CDR3 runs 15 residues. Germline-derived CDR1 and CDR2 are MNHEY and SVGEGT.

The CDR3 sequence is CASSSTGFGNTIYF. The CDR3 DNA reads as TGCGCCAGCAGCTCGACAGGGTTTGGAAACACCATATATTTT. This chain uses TRBV5-1 with TRBJ1-3; 7 nucleotides align to TRBD1. Germline V gene lookup returns CDR1 SGHRS and CDR2 YFSETQ. CDR3 length: 14 amino acids. V gave up 3 bases and J gave up 3 bases; unmatched junction bases: 3.

The genes are TRBV5-1 and TRBJ1-2; a weak D match, TRBD1 (5 bases). This CDR3 has 15 amino acids. V was cut by 1 base and J by 1 base, with 11 bases left in between. Germline CDR1 reads SGHRS; CDR2 reads YFSETQ. The CDR3 DNA sequence: TGCGCCAGCAGCTTGTCCGGGGCAAATAACTATGGCTACACCTTC. Amino acid sequence: CASSLSGANNYGYTF.

The chain couples TRBV18 to TRBJ2-2, with a weak D call TRBD2 (7 bases). The CDR3 is 16 residues long. Between the trimmed V and J ends, which lost 3 bases and 0 bases, there was a span of 11 bases. Germline V gene data show CDR1 as KGHSH and CDR2 as LQKENI. CDR3 loop: CASSPAGAPNTGELFF. In nucleotides, the CDR3 is TGTGCCAGCTCACCGGCGGGGGCCCCGAACACCGGGGAGCTGTTTTTT.

The V gene is TRBV23-1, the J gene TRBJ2-2; perhaps D is TRBD1 or TRBD2 (7 bases each). TRBV23-1 is flagged as an ORF with uncertain function. CDR3 length equals 15 residues. Trimming left V 8 bases short and J 5 bases short, with 18 bases between. CDR3 sequence reads: CASRRGDRITGELFF. CDR3 nucleotides: TGCGCCAGCCGCCGGGGGGACAGAATTACCGGGGAGCTGTTTTTT.

J is TRBJ2-3 and V is TRBV15; D remains ambiguous. CDR3 length: 13 residues. V was trimmed by 0 bases and J by 6 bases, leaving 7 bases between them. Germline assignment: CDR1 LNHNV and CDR2 YYDKDF (reference sequence). Written as DNA, the CDR3 is TGTGCCACCAGCAGAGATGAAACCGATACGCAGTATTTT. Protein: CATSRDETDTQYF. The whole variable domain, remainder taken from reference TRBV15 and TRBJ2-3, is DAMVIQNPRYQVTQFGKPVTLSCSQTLNHNVMYWYQQKSSQAPKLLFHYYDKDFNNEADTPDNFQSRRPNTSFCFLDIRSPGLGDTAMYLCATSRDETDTQYFGPGTRLTVL.

J is TRBJ1-1 and V is TRBV9; no clear D gene. CDR3 size: 13 residues. Germline V gene data show CDR1 as SGDLS and CDR2 as YYNGEE. Trimming cost V 4 bases and J 4 bases, with 11 bases left between them. Here the CDR3 reads CASSPVLGTEAFF. The CDR3 coding sequence is TGTGCCAGCAGCCCCGTTCTTGGCACTGAAGCTTTCTTT.

The chain joins TRBV24-1 to TRBJ2-1, with D perhaps TRBD1 (7 bases). CDR3 length: 15 amino acids. Trimming cost V 4 bases and J 4 bases, with 13 bases left between them. Germline CDR1 reads KGHDR; CDR2 reads SFDVKD. The CDR3 is CATSDAGQRYNEQFF. Here the CDR3 DNA reads TGTGCCACCAGTGACGCGGGACAGAGGTACAATGAGCAGTTCTTC.

Here the CDR3 reads CASSPREGTGHSNQPQHF. Here the CDR3 DNA reads TGTGCCAGTAGTCCCCGGGAGGGGACAGGACATAGCAATCAGCCCCAGCATTTT. The V gene is TRBV19, the J gene TRBJ1-5; 8 nucleotides align to TRBD1. The V gene's germline CDR1 is LNHDA and CDR2 SQIVND (reference sequence). The CDR3 consists of 18 residues. Losses at the gene ends were 5 bases for V and 0 bases for J; bases not matched to a gene: 12.

CDR3: CASSDISYEQYF. Written as DNA, the CDR3 is TGCGCCAGCAGTGACATCTCGTACGAGCAGTACTTC. This rearrangement joins TRBV10-2 to TRBJ2-7; D unclear. This CDR3 has 12 amino acids. V was cut by 3 bases and J by 4 bases, with 7 bases left in between. Germline CDR1 WSHSY, CDR2 SAAADI.

As for this clone: Germline is not matched at one junction end, which may reflect a read error. This chain connects TRBV7-2 to TRBJ2-7, with a weak D call TRBD1 (5 bases). Germline CDR1 SGHTA, CDR2 FQGNSA. The CDR3 has 13 amino acids. CDR3 sequence reads: CASSLERTGPLIF. As DNA, the CDR3 is TGTGCCAGCAGCTTAGAAAGAACAGGACCCCTGATCTTC.

This clone was seen just once. In DNA, the CDR3 is TGTGCTAGTGGTCTCAGCCTCTACGAGCAGTACTTC. Its protein product is CASGLSLYEQYF. V gene TRBV12-5 combines with J gene TRBJ2-7; D gene unclear. Looked up from germline, CDR1 is LGHNT and CDR2 is FRNRAP. CDR3 length equals 12 residues. Deletions cut 5 bases from V and 3 bases from J, with 8 bases between.

The chain combines TRBV25-1 with TRBJ1-3; D possibly corresponds to TRBD1 (5 bases). This CDR3 has 14 residues. CDR1 is MGHDK and CDR2 is SYGVNS in the germline V gene. The germline V and J ends were trimmed by 5 bases and 0 bases, with 8 bases remaining between them. The chain's CDR3 is CASSLTDSGNTIYF. The CDR3 DNA reads as TGTGCCAGCAGTTTGACAGACTCTGGAAACACCATATATTTT.

CDR3 sequence (DNA): TGTGCCAGTCAGTCGCGGGGTTCCACAGATACGCAGTATTTT. Its protein product is CASQSRGSTDTQYF. The chain uses TRBV19 and TRBJ2-3; possible D gene TRBD2, 6 bases. The germline CDR1 and CDR2 sequences are LNHDA and SQIVND (reference sequence). V shed 8 bases and J shed 2 bases, with 14 bases lying between them. The CDR3 runs 14 residues.

The chain couples TRBV4-3 to TRBJ2-3, with D possibly TRBD1 on 6 matching bases. Looked up from germline, CDR1 is LGHNA and CDR2 is YSLEER. Trimming left V 1 base short and J 4 bases short, with 12 bases between. The CDR3 is 15 residues long. The CDR3 DNA follows: TGCGCCAGCAGCCAAGGGAGCAGGGGCCCAGATACGCAGTATTTT. This codes for CASSQGSRGPDTQYF.

CDR3 nucleotide sequence: TGTGCCACCAGTGACCCGTTCACAGATACGCAGTATTTT. It specifies CATSDPFTDTQYF. The chain combines TRBV24-1 with TRBJ2-3; D gene uncertain. Trimming stripped 4 bases from V and 2 bases from J, with 6 bases between. The CDR3 consists of 13 residues. The germline gives CDR1 KGHDR, CDR2 SFDVKD.

V usage is TRBV9 and J usage is TRBJ2-2; the D is unclear. Germline V gene sequence: CDR1 SGDLS, CDR2 YYNGEE. The CDR3 covers 17 residues. V gave up 1 base and J gave up 4 bases, with 17 bases separating them. The CDR3 loop reads CASSVRSRVSGTGELFF. CDR3 DNA sequence: TGTGCCAGCAGCGTACGATCTAGGGTTTCGGGCACCGGGGAGCTGTTTTTT.

This chain links TRBV7-7 with TRBJ2-1; 7 bases agree with TRBD1. Unmatched junction bases numbered 4, after V lost 5 bases and J lost 6 bases. The CDR3 has 13 residues. CDR1 is SSHAT, CDR2 FNYEAQ, per germline (reference sequence). The CDR3 region is CASSETGLNEQFF. The DNA of the CDR3 is TGTGCCAGCAGCGAGACAGGGCTCAATGAGCAGTTCTTC. Using reference TRBV7-7 and TRBJ2-1 for the parts outside the CDR3, the full variable domain is GAGVSQSPRYKVTKRGQDVTLRCDPISSHATLYWYQQALGQGPEFLTYFNYEAQPDKSGLPSDRFSAERPEGSISTLTIQRTEQRDSAMYRCASSETGLNEQFFGPGTRLTVL.

The chain uses TRBV27 and TRBJ1-5; 7 bases map to TRBD1. CDR1 and CDR2 from the germline V gene are MNHEY and SMNVEV (reference sequence). This CDR3 has 16 amino acids. Trimming at V came to 5 bases and at J to 1 base, leaving 8 bases not matched to a gene. CDR3 sequence: CASSGYRGGSNQPQHF. The DNA for the CDR3 is TGTGCCAGCAGTGGCTACAGGGGAGGGAGCAATCAGCCCCAGCATTTT.